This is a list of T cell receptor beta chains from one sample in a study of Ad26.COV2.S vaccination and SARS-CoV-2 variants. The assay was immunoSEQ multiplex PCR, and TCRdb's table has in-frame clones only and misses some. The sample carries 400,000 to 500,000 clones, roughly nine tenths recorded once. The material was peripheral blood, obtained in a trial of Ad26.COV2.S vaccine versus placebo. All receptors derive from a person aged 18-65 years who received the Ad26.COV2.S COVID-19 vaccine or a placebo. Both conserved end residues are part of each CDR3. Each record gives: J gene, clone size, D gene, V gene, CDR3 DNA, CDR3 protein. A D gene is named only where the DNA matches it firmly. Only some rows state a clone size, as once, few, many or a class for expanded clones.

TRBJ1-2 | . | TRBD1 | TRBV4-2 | TGTGCCAGCAGCACAGGGGGGTATGGCTACACCTTC | CASSTGGYGYTF
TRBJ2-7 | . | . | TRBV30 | TGTGCCTGGAGTTTTTTCTTGGGGGAAGATCCCGAGCAGTACTTC | CAWSFFLGEDPEQYF
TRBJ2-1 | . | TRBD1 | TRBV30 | TGTGCCTGGGACGGGACAGGGTCCTACAATGAGCAGTTCTTC | CAWDGTGSYNEQFF
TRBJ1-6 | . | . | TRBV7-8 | TGTGCCAGCAGCTTAGCGGGGGGTGGTTCACCCCTCCACTTT | CASSLAGGGSPLHF
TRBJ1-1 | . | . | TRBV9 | TGTGCCAGCAGCGGTGGTGGGGCGATTTTGAACACTGAAGCTTTCTTT | CASSGGGAILNTEAFF
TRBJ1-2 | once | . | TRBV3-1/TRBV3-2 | TGTGCCAGCAGTCTTGTTGGGGACCCCGGCTATGGCTACACCTTC | CASSLVGDPGYGYTF
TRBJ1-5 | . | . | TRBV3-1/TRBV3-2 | TGTGCCAGCAGCCAAGGGGGGGCTGGGGATCAGCCCCAGCATTTT | CASSQGGAGDQPQHF
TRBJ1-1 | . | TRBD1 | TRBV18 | TGTGCCAGCTCAGGAACAGGGGTAATGAACACTGAAGCTTTCTTT | CASSGTGVMNTEAFF
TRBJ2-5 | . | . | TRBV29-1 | TGCAGCGTTGAGTTTTCGAGGGGGACCCAGTACTTC | CSVEFSRGTQYF
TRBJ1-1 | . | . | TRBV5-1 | TGCGCCAGCAGCTCGACAGGGAACACTGAAGCTTTCTTT | CASSSTGNTEAFF
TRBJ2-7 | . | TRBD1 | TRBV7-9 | TGTGCCAGCAGCTTACGGGACAGGGGGAAATACGAGCAGTACTTC | CASSLRDRGKYEQYF
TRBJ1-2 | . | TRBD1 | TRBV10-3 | TGTGCCATCAGGAGGGGACAGGCGGCTTCTGACTATGGCTACACCTTC | CAIRRGQAASDYGYTF
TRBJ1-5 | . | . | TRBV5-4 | TGTGCCAGCAGCTTTGACGGGGGAAGAAGCAATCAGCCCCAGCATTTT | CASSFDGGRSNQPQHF
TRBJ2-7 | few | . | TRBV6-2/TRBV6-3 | TGTGCCAGCAGTTACCCCCCAGGGGGGCCGTACTTC | CASSYPPGGPYF
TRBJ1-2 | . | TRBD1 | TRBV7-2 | TGTGCCAGCAGCTTGAGACAGGGGGCGCCGGGGGGCTACACCTTC | CASSLRQGAPGGYTF
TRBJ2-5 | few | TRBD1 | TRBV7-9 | TGTGCCAGCAGCTACTACTCCGGGACAGGGACTAAAGAGACCCAGTACTTC | CASSYYSGTGTKETQYF
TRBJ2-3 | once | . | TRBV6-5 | TGTGCCAGCAGCTCTTCTATTGAGAGCACAGATACGCAGTATTTT | CASSSSIESTDTQYF
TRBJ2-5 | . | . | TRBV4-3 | TGCGCCAGCAGCCAAGACTGGCATTCGAAAGAGACCCAGTACTTC | CASSQDWHSKETQYF
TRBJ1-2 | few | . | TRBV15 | TGTGCCACCAGCAGGGGGGGTCCTAACTATGGCTACACCTTC | CATSRGGPNYGYTF
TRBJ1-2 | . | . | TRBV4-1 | TGCGCCAGCAGCCAAGATGCAGCGAGGATCTATGGCTACACCTTC | CASSQDAARIYGYTF
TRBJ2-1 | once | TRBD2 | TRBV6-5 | TGTGCCAGCACCGTGGGACTACCCGCCTACAATGAGCAGTTCTTC | CASTVGLPAYNEQFF
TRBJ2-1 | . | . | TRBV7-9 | TGTGCCAGCAGCGACTTCACCCGGGGGCGCCTGCAGTTCTTC | CASSDFTRGRLQFF
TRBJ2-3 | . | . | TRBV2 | TGTGCCAGCAGTGTGGATAGCGCTACAGATACGCAGTATTTT | CASSVDSATDTQYF
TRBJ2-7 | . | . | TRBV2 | TGTGCCAGCAAGGAGGGCTCAGAGTCCGCCGAGCAGTACTTC | CASKEGSESAEQYF
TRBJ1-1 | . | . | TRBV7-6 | TGTGCCAGCAGCCCTGAGAGAGGCGAAGCTTTCTTT | CASSPERGEAFF
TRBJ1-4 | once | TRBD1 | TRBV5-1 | TGCGCCAGCAGCAGGGGACGGGGGACAGTTAGTGAAAAACTGTTTTTT | CASSRGRGTVSEKLFF
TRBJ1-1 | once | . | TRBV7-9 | TGTGCCAGCAGCTCCCAAGGCTCGAACACTGAAGCTTTCTTT | CASSSQGSNTEAFF
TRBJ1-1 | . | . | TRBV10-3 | TGTGCCATCAGCCACCGCATCGATGAAGCTTTCTTT | CAISHRIDEAFF
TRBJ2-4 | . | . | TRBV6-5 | TGTGCCAGCAGTTACTCCGGAGGGGCCGGAAACATTCAGTACTTC | CASSYSGGAGNIQYF
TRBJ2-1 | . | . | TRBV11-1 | TGTGCCAGCAGCTTGGGACATAACAATGAGCAGTTCTTC | CASSLGHNNEQFF
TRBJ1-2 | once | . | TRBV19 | TGTGCCAGTACCCCTTTCCGGGGTTATGGCTACACCTTC | CASTPFRGYGYTF
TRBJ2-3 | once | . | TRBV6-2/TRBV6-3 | TGTGCCAGCAGTTACTCGCTAGGAACAGATACGCAGTATTTT | CASSYSLGTDTQYF
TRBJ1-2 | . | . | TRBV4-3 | TGCGCCAGCAGCCAACCGGAAGGGTATGGCTACACCTTC | CASSQPEGYGYTF
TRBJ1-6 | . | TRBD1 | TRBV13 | TGTGCCAGCAGGCCTCAGGGGGCACGTAATTCACCCCTCCACTTT | CASRPQGARNSPLHF
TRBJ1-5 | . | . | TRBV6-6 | TGTGCCAGCAGTTACGGGGGGAATCAGCCCCAGCATTTT | CASSYGGNQPQHF